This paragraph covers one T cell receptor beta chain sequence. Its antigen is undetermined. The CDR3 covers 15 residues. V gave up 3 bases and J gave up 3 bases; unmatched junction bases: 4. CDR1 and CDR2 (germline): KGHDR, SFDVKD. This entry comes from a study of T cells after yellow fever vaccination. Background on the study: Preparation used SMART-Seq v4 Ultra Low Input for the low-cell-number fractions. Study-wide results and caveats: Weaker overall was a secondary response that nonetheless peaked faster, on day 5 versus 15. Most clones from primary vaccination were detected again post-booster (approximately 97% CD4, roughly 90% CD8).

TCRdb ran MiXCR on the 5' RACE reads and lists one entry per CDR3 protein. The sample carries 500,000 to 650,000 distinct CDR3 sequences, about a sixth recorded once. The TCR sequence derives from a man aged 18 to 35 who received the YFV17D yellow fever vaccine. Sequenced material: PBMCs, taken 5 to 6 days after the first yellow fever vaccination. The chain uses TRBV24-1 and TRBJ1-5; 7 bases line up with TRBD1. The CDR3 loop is CATSDRDSHNQPQHF. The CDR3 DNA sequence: TGTGCCACCAGTGATAGGGACAGCCACAATCAGCCCCAGCATTTT.